This T cell receptor beta chain appears in the sequencing data of a study of T cells in Graves' hyperthyroidism and ophthalmopathy. Whole-study findings and limits: Most expanded thyroid clonotypes above 0.001 recurred in blood. Ophthalmopathy was separated from stable hyperthyroidism by a 13 V-J model.

Out of over 9 ml of fresh peripheral blood came the PBMCs. There are 14 residues in the CDR3. V lost 3 bases, J lost 1 base, and 5 bases stayed unmatched. Germline CDR1 DFQATT, CDR2 SNEGSKA (reference sequence). The investigators amplified TCR beta CDR3 regions from RNA transcripts. The TCR CDR3 first-round RT-PCR relied on the HTBI primer set. TCRdb ran MiXCR on the multiplex PCR reads and lists one entry per CDR3 protein. The table records hundreds of thousands of distinct CDR3 sequences, roughly 15% of them present only once. This clonotype was counted ten times or more. Antigen unknown. Sequences were obtained from blood. The chain combines TRBV20-1 with TRBJ2-5, with 7 bases identical to TRBD1. The receptor was isolated from a middle-aged woman with Graves' ophthalmopathy. CDR3 protein: CSASGQVVQETQYF. In nucleotides, the CDR3 is TGCAGTGCTAGCGGACAGGTGGTCCAAGAGACCCAGTACTTC.